Below, one T cell receptor (beta chain) is given with its context. The V end was cut by 2 bases, the J end by 4 bases, with 9 bases between. This CDR3 has 13 residues. Germline V gene sequence: CDR1 SGHRS, CDR2 YFSETQ. This sample is drawn from a study of Ad26.COV2.S vaccination and SARS-CoV-2 variants. Treatment noted: some 20 received Ad26.COV2.S at low or high dose, single or two shots; several received placebo; per-sample allocation not given. All samples were drawn on day 63, counting from the first vaccine or placebo injection. Produced via immunoSEQ multiplex PCR; TCRdb's table is partial and in-frame only. The sample carries about 680,000 clones, 89% recorded once.

The sequences come from peripheral blood, collected in a trial of Ad26.COV2.S vaccine versus placebo. The receptor was derived from a person between 18 and 59 years old who received the Ad26.COV2.S COVID-19 vaccine or a placebo. The chain recombines TRBV5-1 with TRBJ1-1, with no clear D. The CDR3 coding sequence is TGCGCCAGCAGCTTCGCAGGTACCACTGAAGCTTTCTTT. It specifies CASSFAGTTEAFF.